These 7 T cell receptor beta chains share one sample of origin, sequenced in a study of patients and donors after allogeneic stem cell transplantation. TCRdb analysed the RT-PCR reads with MiXCR anew, one entry per CDR3 protein. The sample includes 800,000 to 1,000,000 distinct CDR3 sequences, roughly 17% seen only once; the top ten take 5% to 7.5%. Material: blood, either unsorted or a sorted T cell fraction (not recorded which). All receptors derive from a human donor who was either an allogeneic HSCT recipient or a stem cell or donor lymphocyte infusion donor (not recorded which). It is not recorded whose cells these are; they may come from a transplant donor.

The CDR3: CASRKTVVDTQYF. Written as DNA, the CDR3 is TGCGCCAGCCGCAAAACGGTCGTGGATACGCAGTATTTT. The chain carries TRBV5-1 and TRBJ2-3; no reliable D call. Germline assignment: CDR1 SGHRS and CDR2 YFSETQ. The CDR3 contains 13 residues. V was shortened by 7 bases and J by 6 bases, with 15 bases between the two germline ends.

This clonotype was recorded a few times. For the CDR3, the DNA is TGTGCCAGCAGCTTAGAGGCTACTACGACTCTCCCCTACAATGAGCAGTTCTTC. As protein: CASSLEATTTLPYNEQFF. The chain is built from TRBV7-3 and TRBJ2-1; D gene uncertain. The CDR3 spans 18 residues. CDR1 and CDR2 from the germline V gene are SGHTA and FQGTGA. With 2 bases removed from V and 2 bases from J, the gap between germline ends came to 19 bases.

The gene calls are TRBV20-1 and TRBJ2-3; D gene ambiguous. The CDR3 is made up of 16 amino acids. V dropped 0 bases and J dropped 0 bases, with 13 bases sitting between them. Germline V gene lookup returns CDR1 DFQATT and CDR2 SNEGSKA (reference sequence). CDR3 region: CSARDPKRLSTDTQYF. CDR3 nucleotide sequence: TGCAGTGCTAGAGATCCAAAGCGCCTAAGCACAGATACGCAGTATTTT.

This clonotype has a handful of counts. V is TRBV5-1 and J is TRBJ2-5; 13 bases agree with TRBD2. Germline V gene data show CDR1 as SGHRS and CDR2 as YFSETQ. The CDR3 runs 16 residues. V shed 2 bases and J 1 base; nucleotides not matched to a gene: 2. The CDR3 DNA reads as TGCGCCAGCAGCTTTGGACTAGCGGGAGTCCAAGAGACCCAGTACTTC. Its translation is CASSFGLAGVQETQYF.

This clonotype was picked up many times. The chain joins TRBV4-2 to TRBJ1-5; D gene ambiguous. CDR3 length equals 14 residues. CDR1 is LGHNA and CDR2 is YNFKEQ in the germline V gene. Between the trimmed V and J ends, which lost 0 bases and 6 bases, there was a span of 9 bases. CDR3 protein: CASSQDARGQPQHF. CDR3 in DNA: TGTGCCAGCAGCCAAGATGCGCGAGGTCAGCCCCAGCATTTT.

The V gene is TRBV6-1, the J gene TRBJ2-7; D tentatively reads TRBD1 or TRBD2 (5 bases each). CDR3 size: 15 residues. Trimming pared 0 bases from V and 5 bases from J, leaving 14 bases between. Germline values: CDR1 MNHNS, CDR2 SASEGT. The CDR3 DNA reads as TGTGCCAGCAGTGAAGCGCGGGTAGGGGAGAACGAGCAGTACTTC. Protein: CASSEARVGENEQYF.

The rearrangement joins TRBV27 to TRBJ1-4; TRBD1 is a possible D gene (5 bases). CDR1 and CDR2 (germline): MNHEY, SMNVEV (reference sequence). The CDR3 covers 13 residues. The V and J ends lost 5 bases and 11 bases respectively, with 15 bases between them. The CDR3 spells CASSLGASAKLFF. The CDR3 bases are TGTGCCAGCAGTCTCGGGGCTTCCGCGAAACTGTTTTTT.